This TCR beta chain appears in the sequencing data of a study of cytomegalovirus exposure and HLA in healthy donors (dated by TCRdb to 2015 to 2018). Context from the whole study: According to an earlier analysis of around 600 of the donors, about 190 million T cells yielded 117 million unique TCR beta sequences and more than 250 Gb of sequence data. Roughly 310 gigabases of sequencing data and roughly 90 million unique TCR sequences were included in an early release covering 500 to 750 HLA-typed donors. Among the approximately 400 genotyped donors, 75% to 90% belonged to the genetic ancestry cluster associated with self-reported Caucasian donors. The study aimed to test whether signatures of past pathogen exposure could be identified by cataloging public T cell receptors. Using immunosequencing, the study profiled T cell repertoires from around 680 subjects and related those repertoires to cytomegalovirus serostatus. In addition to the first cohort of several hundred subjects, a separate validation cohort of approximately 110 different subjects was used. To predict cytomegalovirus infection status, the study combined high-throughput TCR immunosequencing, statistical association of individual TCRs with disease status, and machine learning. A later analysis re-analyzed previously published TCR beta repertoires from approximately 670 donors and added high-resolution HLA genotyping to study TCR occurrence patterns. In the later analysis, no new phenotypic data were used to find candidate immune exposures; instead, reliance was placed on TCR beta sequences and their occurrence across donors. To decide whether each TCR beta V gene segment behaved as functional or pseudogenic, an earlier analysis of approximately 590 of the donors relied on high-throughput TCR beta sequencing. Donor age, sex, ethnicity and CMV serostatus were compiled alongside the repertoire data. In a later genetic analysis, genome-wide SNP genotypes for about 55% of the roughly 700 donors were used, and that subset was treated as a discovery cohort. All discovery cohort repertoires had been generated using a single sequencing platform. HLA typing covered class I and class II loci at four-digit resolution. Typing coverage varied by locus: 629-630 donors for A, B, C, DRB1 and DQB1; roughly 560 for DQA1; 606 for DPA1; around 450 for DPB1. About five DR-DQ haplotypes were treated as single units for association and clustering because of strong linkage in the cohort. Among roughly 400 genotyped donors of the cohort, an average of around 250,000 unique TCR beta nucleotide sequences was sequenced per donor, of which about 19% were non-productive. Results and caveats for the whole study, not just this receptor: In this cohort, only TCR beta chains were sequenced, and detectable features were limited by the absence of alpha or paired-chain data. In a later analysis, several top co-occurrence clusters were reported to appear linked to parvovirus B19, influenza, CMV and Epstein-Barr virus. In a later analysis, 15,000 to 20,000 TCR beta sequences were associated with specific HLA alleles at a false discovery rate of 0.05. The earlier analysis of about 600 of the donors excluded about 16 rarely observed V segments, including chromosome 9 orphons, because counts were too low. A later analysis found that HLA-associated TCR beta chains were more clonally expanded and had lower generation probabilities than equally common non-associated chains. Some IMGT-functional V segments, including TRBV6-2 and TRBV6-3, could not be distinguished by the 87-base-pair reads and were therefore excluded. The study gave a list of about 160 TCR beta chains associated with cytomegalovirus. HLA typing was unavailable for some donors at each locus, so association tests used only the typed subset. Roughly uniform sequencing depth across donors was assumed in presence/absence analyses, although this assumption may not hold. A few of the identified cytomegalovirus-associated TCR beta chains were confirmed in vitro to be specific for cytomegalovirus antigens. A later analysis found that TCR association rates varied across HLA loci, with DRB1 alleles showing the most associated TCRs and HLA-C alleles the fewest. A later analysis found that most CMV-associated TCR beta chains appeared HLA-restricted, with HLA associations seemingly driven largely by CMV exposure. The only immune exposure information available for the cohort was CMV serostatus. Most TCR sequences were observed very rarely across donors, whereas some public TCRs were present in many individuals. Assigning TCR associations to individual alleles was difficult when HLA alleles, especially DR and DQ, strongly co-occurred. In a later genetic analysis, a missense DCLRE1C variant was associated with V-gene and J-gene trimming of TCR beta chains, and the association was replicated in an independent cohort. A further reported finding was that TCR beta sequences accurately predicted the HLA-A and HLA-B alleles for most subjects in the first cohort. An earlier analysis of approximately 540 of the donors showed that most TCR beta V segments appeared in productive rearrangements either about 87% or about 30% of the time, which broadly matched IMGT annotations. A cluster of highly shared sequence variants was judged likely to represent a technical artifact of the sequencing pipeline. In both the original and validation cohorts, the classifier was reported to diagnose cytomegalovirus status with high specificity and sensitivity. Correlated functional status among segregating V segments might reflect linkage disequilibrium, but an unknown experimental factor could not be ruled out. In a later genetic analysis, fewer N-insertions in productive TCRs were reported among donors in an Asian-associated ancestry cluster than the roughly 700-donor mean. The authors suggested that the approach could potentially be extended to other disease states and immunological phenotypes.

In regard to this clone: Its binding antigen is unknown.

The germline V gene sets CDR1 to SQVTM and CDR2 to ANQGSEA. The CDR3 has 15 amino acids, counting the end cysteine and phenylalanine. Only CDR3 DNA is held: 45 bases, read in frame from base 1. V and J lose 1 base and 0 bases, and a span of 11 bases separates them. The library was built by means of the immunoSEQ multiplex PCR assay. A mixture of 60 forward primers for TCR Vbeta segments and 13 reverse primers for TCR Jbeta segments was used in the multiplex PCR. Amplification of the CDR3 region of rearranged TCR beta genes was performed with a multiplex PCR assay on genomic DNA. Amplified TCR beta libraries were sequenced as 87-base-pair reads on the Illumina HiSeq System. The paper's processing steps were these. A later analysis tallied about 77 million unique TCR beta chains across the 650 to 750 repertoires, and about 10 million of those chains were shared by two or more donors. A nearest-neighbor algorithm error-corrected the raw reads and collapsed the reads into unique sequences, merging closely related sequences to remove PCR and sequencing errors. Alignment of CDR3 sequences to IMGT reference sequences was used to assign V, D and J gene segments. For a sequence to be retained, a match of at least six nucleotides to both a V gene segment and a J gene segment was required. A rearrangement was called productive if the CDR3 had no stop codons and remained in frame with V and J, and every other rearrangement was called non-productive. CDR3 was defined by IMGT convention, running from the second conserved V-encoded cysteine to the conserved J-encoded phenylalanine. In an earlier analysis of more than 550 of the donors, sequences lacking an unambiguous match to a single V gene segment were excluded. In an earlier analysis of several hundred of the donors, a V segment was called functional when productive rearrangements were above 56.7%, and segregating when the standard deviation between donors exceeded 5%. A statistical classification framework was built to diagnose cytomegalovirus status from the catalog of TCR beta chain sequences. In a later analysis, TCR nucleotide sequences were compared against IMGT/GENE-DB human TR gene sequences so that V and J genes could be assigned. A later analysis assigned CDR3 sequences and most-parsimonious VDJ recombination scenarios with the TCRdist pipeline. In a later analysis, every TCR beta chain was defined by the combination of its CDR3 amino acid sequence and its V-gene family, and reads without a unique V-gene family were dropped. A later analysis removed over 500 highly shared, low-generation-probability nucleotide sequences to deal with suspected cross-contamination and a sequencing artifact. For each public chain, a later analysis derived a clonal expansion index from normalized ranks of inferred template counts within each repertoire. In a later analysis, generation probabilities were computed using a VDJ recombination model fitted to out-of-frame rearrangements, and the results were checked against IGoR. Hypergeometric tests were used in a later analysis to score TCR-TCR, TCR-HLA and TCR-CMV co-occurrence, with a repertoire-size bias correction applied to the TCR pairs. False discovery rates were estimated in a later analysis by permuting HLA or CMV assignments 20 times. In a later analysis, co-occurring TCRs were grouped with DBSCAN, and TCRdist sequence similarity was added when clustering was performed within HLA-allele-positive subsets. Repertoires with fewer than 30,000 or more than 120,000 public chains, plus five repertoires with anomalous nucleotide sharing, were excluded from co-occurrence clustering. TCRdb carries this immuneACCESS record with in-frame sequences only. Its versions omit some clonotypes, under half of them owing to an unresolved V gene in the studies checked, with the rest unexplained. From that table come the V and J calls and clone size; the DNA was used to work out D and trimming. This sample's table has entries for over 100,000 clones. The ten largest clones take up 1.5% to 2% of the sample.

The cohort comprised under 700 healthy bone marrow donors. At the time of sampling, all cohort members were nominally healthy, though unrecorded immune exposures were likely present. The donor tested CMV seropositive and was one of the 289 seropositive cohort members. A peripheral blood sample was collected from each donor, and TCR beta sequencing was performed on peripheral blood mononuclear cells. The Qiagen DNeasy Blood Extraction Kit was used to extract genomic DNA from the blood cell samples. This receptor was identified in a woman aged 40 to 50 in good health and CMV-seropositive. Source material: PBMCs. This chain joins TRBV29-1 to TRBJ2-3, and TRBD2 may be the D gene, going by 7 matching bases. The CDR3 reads CSVEGGRGSTDTQYF. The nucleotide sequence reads TGCAGCGTTGAAGGGGGGCGGGGGAGCACAGATACGCAGTATTTT.